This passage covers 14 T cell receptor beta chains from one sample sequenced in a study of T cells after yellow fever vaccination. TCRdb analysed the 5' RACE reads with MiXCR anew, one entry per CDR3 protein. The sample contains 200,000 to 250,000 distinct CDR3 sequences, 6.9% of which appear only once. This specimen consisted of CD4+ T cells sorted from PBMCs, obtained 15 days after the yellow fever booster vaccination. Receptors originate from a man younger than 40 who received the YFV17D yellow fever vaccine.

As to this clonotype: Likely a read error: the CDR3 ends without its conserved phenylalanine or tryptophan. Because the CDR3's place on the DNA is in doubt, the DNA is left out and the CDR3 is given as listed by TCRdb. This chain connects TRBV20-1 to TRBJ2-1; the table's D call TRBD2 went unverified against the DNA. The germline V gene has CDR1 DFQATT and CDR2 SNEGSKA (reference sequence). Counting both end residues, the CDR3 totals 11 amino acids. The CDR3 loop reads CSAHGLAGSPL.

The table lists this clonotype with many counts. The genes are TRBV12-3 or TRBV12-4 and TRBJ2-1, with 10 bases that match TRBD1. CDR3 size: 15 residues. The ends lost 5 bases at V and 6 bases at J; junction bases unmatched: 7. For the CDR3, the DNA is TGTGCCAGCAGTATAGGACAGGGGGGTTTCAATGAGCAGTTCTTC. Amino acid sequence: CASSIGQGGFNEQFF.

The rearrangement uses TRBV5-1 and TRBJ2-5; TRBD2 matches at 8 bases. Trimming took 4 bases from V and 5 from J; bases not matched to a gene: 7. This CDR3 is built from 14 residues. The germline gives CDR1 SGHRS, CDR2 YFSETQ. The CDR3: CASSPGTRGETQYF. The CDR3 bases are TGCGCCAGCAGCCCAGGGACTAGAGGGGAGACCCAGTACTTC. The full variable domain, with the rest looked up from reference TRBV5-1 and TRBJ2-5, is KAGVTQTPRYLIKTRGQQVTLSCSPISGHRSVSWYQQTPGQGLQFLFEYFSETQRNKGNFPGRFSGRQFSNSRSEMNVSTLELGDSALYLCASSPGTRGETQYFGPGTRLLVL.

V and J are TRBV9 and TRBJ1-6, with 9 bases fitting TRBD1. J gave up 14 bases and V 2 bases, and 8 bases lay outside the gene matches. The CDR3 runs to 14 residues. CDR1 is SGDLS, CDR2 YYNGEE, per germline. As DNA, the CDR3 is TGTGCCAGCAGCGTCGGGACAGGGTCTAAGGCCCTCCACTTT. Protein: CASSVGTGSKALHF.

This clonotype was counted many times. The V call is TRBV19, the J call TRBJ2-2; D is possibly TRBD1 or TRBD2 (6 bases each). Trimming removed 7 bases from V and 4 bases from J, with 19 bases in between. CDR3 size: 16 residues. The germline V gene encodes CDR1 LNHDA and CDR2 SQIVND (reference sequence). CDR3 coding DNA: TGTGCCAGTACCCCGCAGGGACAACTAGCCACCGGGGAGCTGTTTTTT. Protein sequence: CASTPQGQLATGELFF.

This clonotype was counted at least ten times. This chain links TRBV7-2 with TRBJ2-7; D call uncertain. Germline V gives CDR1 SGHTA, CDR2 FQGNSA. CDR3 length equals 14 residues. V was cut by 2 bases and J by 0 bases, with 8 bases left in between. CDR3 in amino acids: CASSLIPGSYEQYF. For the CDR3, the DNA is TGTGCCAGCAGCTTAATTCCAGGCTCCTACGAGCAGTACTTC.

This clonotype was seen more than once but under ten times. In nucleotides, the CDR3 is TGTGCCAGTAGTATCGATAGCGGGAGAACAGATACGCAGTATTTT. Translated: CASSIDSGRTDTQYF. The chain couples TRBV19 to TRBJ2-3, with 9 nucleotides matching TRBD2. The CDR3 runs 15 residues. V lost 3 bases, J lost 3 bases, and 4 bases stayed unmatched. In germline, CDR1 is LNHDA, CDR2 SQIVND (reference sequence).

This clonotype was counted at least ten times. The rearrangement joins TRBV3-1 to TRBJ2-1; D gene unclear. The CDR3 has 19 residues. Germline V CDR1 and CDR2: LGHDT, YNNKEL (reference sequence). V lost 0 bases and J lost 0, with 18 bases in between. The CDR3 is CASSQDVQCEASSYNEQFF. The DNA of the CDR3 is TGTGCCAGCAGCCAAGATGTTCAGTGTGAGGCTAGCTCCTACAATGAGCAGTTCTTC.

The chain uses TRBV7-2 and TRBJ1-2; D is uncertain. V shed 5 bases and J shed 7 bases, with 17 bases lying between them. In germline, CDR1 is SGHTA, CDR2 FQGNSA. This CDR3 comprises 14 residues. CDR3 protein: CASSPISARSGYTF. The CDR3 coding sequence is TGTGCCAGCAGCCCCATTTCAGCCCGCTCTGGCTACACCTTC.

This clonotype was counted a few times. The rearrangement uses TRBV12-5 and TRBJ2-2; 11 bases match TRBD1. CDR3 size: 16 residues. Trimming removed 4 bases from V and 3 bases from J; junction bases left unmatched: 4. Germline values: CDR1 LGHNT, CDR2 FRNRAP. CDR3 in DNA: TGTGCTAGTGGTTGGACAGGGGGCGCGGACACCGGGGAGCTGTTTTTT. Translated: CASGWTGGADTGELFF.

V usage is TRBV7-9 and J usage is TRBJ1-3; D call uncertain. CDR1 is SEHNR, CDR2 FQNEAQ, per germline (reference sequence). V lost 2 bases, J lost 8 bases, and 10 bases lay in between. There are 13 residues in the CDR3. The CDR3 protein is CASSLYPWDTIYF. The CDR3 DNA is TGTGCCAGCAGCTTATACCCTTGGGACACCATATATTTT.

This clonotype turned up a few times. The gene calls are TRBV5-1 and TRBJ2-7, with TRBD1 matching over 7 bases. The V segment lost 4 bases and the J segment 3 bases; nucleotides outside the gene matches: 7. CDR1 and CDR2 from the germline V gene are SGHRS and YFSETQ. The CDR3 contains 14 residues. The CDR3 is CASSPWTGRYEQYF. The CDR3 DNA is TGCGCCAGCAGCCCCTGGACAGGTCGCTACGAGCAGTACTTC.

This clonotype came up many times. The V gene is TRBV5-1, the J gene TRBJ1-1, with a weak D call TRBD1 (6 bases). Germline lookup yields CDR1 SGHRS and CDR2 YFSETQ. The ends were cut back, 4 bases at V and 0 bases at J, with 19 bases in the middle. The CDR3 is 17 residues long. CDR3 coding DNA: TGCGCCAGCAGCCCGAGGGGGACCGAACTAGTGAACACTGAAGCTTTCTTT. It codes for CASSPRGTELVNTEAFF.

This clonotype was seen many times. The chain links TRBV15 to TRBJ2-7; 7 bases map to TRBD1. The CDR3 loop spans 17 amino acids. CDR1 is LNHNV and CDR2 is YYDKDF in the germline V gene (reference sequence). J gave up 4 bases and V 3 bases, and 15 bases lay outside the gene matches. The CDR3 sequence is CATSRAQGMVGLYEQYF. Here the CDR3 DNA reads TGTGCCACCAGCAGGGCACAGGGGATGGTGGGATTGTACGAGCAGTACTTC. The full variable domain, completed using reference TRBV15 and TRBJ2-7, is DAMVIQNPRYQVTQFGKPVTLSCSQTLNHNVMYWYQQKSSQAPKLLFHYYDKDFNNEADTPDNFQSRRPNTSFCFLDIRSPGLGDTAMYLCATSRAQGMVGLYEQYFGPGTRLTVT.